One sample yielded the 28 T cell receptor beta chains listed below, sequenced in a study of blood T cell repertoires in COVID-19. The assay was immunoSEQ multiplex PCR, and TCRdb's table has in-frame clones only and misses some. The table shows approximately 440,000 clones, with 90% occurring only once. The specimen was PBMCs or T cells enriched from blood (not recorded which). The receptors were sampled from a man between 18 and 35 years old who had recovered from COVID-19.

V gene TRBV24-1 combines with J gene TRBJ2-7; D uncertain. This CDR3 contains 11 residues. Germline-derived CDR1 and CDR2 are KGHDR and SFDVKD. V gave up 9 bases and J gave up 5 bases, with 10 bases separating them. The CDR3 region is CATVYVHEQYF. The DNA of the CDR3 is TGTGCCACCGTGTATGTCCACGAGCAGTACTTC.

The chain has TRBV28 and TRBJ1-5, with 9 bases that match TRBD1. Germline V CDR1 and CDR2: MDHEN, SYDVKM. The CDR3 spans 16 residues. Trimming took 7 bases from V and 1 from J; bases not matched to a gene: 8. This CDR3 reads CASTVQGALSNQPQHF. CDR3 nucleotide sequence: TGTGCCAGCACCGTACAGGGGGCGTTAAGCAATCAGCCCCAGCATTTT.

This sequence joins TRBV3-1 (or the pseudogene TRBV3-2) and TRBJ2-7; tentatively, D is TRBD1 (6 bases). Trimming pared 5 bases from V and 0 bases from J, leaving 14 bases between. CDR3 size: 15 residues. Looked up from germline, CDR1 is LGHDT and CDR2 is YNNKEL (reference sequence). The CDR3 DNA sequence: TGTGCCAGCAGCTCGCTGCAGGGGAGCTCCTACGAGCAGTACTTC. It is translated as CASSSLQGSSYEQYF.

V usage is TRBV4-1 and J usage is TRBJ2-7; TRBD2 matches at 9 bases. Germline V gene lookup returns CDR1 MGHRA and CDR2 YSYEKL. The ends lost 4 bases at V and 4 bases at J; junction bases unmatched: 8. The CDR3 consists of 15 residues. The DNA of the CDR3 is TGCGCCAGCAGCCGCAGACTAGCGGTTCGATACGAGCAGTACTTC. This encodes CASSRRLAVRYEQYF.

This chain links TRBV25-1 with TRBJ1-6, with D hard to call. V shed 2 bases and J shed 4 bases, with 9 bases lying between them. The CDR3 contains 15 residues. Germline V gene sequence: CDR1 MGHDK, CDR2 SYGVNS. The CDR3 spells CASSEPPFYNSPLHF. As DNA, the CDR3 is TGTGCCAGCAGTGAACCCCCGTTTTATAATTCACCCCTCCACTTT.

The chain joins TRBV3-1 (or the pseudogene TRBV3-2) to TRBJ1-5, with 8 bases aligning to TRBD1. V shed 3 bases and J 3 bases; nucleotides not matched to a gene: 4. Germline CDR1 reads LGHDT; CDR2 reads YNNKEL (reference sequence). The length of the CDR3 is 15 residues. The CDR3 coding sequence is TGTGCCAGCAGCCAGGGGACAGGCTACAATCAGCCCCAGCATTTT. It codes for CASSQGTGYNQPQHF.

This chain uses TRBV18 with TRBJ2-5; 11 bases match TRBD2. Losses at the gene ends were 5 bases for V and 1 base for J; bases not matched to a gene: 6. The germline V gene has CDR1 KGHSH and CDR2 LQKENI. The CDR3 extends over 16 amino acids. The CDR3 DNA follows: TGTGCCAGCTCAGAAGGACTAGCGGGCTCCCAAGAGACCCAGTACTTC. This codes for CASSEGLAGSQETQYF.

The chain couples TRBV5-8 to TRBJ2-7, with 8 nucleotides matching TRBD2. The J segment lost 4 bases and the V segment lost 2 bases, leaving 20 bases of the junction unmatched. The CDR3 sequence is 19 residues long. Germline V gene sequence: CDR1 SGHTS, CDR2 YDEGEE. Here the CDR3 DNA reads TGTGCCAGCAGCTTACGCCCCCCCTTGGGCGGGAGGAAGCGATACGAGCAGTACTTC. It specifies CASSLRPPLGGRKRYEQYF.

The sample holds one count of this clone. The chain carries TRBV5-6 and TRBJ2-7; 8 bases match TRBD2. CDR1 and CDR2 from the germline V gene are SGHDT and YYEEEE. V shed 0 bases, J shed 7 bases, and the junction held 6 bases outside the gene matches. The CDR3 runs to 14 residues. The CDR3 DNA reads TGTGCCAGCAGCTTGGTTTCGGGAGGGCAAGAGCAGTACTTC. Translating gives CASSLVSGGQEQYF.

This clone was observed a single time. In nucleotides, the CDR3 is TGTGCCAGCAGCCGGAGGTGGAGGGCCGAGAACACTGAAGCTTTCTTT. Its translation is CASSRRWRAENTEAFF. This sequence joins TRBV27 and TRBJ1-1; no definite D call. The CDR3 contains 16 residues. CDR1 and CDR2 (germline): MNHEY, SMNVEV (reference sequence). Deletions cut 6 bases from V and 1 base from J, with 18 bases between.

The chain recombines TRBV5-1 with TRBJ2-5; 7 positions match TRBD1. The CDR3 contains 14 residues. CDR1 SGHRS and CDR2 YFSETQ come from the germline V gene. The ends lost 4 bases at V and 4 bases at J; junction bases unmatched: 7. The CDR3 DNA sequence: TGCGCCAGCAGCAACCGGGACAGCGGAGAGACCCAGTACTTC. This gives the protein CASSNRDSGETQYF.

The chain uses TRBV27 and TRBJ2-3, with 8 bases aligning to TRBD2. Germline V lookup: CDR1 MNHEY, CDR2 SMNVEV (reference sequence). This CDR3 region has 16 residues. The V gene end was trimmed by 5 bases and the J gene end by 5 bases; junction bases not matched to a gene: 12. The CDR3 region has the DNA TGTGCCAGCAGTCGACAACTAGCGGACACTGGAGATACGCAGTATTTT. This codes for CASSRQLADTGDTQYF.

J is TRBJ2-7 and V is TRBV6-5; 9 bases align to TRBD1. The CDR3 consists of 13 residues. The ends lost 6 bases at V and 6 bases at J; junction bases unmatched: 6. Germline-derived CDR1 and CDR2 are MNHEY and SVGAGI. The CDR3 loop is CASSQQGAGEQYF. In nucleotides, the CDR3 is TGTGCCAGCAGCCAACAGGGGGCTGGCGAGCAGTACTTC.

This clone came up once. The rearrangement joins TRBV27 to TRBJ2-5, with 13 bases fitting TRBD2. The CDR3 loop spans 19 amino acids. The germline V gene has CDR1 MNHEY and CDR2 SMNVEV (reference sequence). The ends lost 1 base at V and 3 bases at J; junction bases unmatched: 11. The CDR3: CASSLLAQTSGRTKETQYF. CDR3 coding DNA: TGTGCCAGCAGTTTATTAGCCCAGACTAGCGGGAGGACCAAAGAGACCCAGTACTTC.

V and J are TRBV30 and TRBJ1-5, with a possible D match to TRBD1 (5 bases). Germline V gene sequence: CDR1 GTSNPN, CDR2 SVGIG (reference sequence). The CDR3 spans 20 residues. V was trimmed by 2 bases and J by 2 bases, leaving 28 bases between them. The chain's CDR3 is CAWSPREGRALTGGNQPQHF. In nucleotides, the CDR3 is TGTGCCTGGAGTCCCAGAGAGGGGAGGGCCCTCACTGGAGGCAATCAGCCCCAGCATTTT.

The CDR3 region has the DNA TGTGCCAGCAGCCCCCGCGGGATCGGAGAGGGAAACACCATATATTTT. Protein sequence: CASSPRGIGEGNTIYF. J is TRBJ1-3 and V is TRBV16, with D unclear. Germline V gene lookup returns CDR1 KGHSY and CDR2 FQNENV. Trimming left V 4 bases short and J 4 bases short, with 17 bases between. CDR3 length: 16 residues.

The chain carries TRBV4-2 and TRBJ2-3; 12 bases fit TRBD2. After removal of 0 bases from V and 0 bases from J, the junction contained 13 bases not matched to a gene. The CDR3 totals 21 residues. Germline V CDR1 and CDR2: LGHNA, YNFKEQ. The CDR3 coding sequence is TGTGCCAGCAGCCAAGATCGTCTTCGTGGACTAGCGGGGATTAGCACAGATACGCAGTATTTT. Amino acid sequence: CASSQDRLRGLAGISTDTQYF.

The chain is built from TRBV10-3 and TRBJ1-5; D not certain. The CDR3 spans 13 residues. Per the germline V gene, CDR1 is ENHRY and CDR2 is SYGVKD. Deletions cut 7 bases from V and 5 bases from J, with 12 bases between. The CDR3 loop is CAITTRVDQPQHF. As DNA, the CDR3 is TGTGCCATCACCACCCGGGTGGATCAGCCCCAGCATTTT.

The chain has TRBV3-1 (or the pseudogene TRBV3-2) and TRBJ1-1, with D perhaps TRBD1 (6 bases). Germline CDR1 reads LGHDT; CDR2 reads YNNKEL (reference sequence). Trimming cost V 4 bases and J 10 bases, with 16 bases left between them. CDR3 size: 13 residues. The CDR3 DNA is TGTGCCAGCAGCCTCTCCCCAGGGGCGCGAGCTTTCTTT. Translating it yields CASSLSPGARAFF.

CDR3 sequence (DNA): TGTGCCAGCAGTCCGACAGGGCTGAATGAAGCTTTCTTT. Protein sequence: CASSPTGLNEAFF. The rearrangement links TRBV12-3 or TRBV12-4 to TRBJ1-1, with TRBD1 matching over 7 bases. The CDR3 is made up of 13 amino acids. The junction had 7 bases not matched to a gene; V was cut back by 5 bases and J by 7 bases.

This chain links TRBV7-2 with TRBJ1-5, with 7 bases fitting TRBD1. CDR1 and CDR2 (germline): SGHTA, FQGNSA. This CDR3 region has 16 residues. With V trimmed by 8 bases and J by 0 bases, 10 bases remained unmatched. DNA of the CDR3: TGTGCCAGCGGGGACAGTTCCCCCTATAGCAATCAGCCCCAGCATTTT. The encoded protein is CASGDSSPYSNQPQHF. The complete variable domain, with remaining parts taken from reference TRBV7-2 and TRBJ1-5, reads GAGVSQSPSNKVTEKGKDVELRCDPISGHTALYWYRQSLGQGLEFLIYFQGNSAPDKSGLPSDRFSAERTGGSVSTLTIQRTQQEDSAVYLCASGDSSPYSNQPQHFGDGTRLSIL.

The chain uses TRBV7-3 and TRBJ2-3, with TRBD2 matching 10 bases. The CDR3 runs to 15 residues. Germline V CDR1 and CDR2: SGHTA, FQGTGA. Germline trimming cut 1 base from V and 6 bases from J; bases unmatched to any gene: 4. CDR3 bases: TGTGCCAGCAGCTTAAGTCTAGCGGGAGCGGATACGCAGTATTTT. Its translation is CASSLSLAGADTQYF. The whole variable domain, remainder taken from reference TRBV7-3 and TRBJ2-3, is GAGVSQTPSNKVTEKGKYVELRCDPISGHTALYWYRQSLGQGPEFLIYFQGTGAADDSGLPNDRFFAVRPEGSVSTLKIQRTERGDSAVYLCASSLSLAGADTQYFGPGTRLTVL.

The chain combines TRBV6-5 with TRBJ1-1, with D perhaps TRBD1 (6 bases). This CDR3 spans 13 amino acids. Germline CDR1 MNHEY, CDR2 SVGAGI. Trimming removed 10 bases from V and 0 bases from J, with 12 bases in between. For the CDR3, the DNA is TGTGCCACCCGAGGACAGATGAACACTGAAGCTTTCTTT. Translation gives CATRGQMNTEAFF.

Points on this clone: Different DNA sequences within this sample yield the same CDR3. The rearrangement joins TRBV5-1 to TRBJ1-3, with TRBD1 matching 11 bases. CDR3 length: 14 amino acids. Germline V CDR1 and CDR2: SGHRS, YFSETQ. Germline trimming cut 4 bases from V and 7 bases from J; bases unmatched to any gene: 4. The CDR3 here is CASSTGTGGNTIYF. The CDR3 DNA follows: TGCGCCAGCAGCACCGGGACAGGGGGGAACACCATATATTTT.

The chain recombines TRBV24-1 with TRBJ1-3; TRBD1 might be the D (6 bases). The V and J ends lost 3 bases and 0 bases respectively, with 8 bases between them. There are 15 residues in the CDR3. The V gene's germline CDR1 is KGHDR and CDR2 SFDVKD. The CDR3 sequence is CATSDPDSSGNTIYF. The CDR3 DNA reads TGTGCCACCAGTGATCCGGACAGCTCTGGAAACACCATATATTTT.

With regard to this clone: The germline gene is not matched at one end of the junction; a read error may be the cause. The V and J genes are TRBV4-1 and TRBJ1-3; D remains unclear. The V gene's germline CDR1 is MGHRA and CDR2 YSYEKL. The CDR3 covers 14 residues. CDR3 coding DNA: TGCGCCAGCAGCCAAGTCTCCTCTGGAGACACCATATATTTT. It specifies CASSQVSSGDTIYF.

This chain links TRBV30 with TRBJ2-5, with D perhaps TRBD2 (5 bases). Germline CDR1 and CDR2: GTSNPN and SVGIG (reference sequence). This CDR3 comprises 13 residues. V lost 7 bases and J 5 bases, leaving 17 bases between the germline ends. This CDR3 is CALGLNSAETQYF. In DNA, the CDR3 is TGTGCCTTAGGCTTAAATAGCGCGGAGACCCAGTACTTC.

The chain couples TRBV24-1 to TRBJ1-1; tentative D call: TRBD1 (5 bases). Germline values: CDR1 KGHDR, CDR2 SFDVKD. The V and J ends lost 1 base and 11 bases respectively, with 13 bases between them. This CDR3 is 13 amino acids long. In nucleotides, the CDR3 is TGTGCCACCAGTGATTTTACAGGCTTTCCGGCTTTCTTT. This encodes CATSDFTGFPAFF.